Below, 5 T cell receptor beta chains from the same sample are listed, as sequenced in a study of cytomegalovirus exposure and HLA in healthy donors. With 60 Vbeta and 13 Jbeta primers, the PCR was carried out. Generated by immunoSEQ multiplex PCR, the TCRdb table keeps only in-frame clones and is missing some. The table for this sample gives some 160,000 clones. The sample consisted of PBMCs. These receptors were taken from a man aged 25 to 40 in good health and CMV-seronegative.

This chain links TRBV5-1 with TRBJ2-2; 9 bases are a match to TRBD2. J was trimmed by 7 bases and V by 0 bases; bases with no gene match: 4. Germline V gene lookup returns CDR1 SGHRS and CDR2 YFSETQ. This CDR3 has 15 amino acids. The CDR3 DNA sequence: TGCGCCAGCAGCTTGGGGACTAGCGAGGGCGGGGAGCTGTTTTTT. As protein: CASSLGTSEGGELFF.

The V and J genes are TRBV9 and TRBJ2-7; D is unresolved. The CDR3 extends over 14 amino acids. Germline V lookup: CDR1 SGDLS, CDR2 YYNGEE. V was pared by 2 bases and J by 0 bases, with 9 bases between. CDR3 in amino acids: CASSVSWSSYEQYF. CDR3 coding DNA: TGTGCCAGCAGCGTTTCCTGGAGCTCCTACGAGCAGTACTTC.

Here the CDR3 reads CASSLITGGSDTQYF. The CDR3 DNA follows: TGTGCCAGCAGCTTGATTACAGGGGGTTCGGATACGCAGTATTTT. J is TRBJ2-3 and V is TRBV5-8; the match to TRBD1 covers 8 bases. V lost 1 base and J lost 6; bases outside the gene matches: 7. CDR1 is SGHTS and CDR2 is YDEGEE in the germline V gene. The CDR3 covers 15 residues.

The chain is built from TRBV18 and TRBJ1-4; no definite D call. V was clipped by 2 bases and J by 0 bases, with 7 bases between them. The CDR3 spans 15 residues. Germline V lookup: CDR1 KGHSH, CDR2 LQKENI. CDR3 residues: CASSPMTATNEKLFF. Here the CDR3 DNA reads TGTGCCAGCTCACCAATGACTGCAACTAATGAAAAACTGTTTTTT.

In nucleotides, the CDR3 is TGTGCCAGCAGCCCAGGTGGCGGGAGGGGTTACGAGCAGTACTTC. Translation: CASSPGGGRGYEQYF. The chain uses TRBV11-1 and TRBJ2-7, with 9 positions matching TRBD2. Germline loops: CDR1 SGHAT, CDR2 FQDESV (reference sequence). V was clipped by 5 bases and J by 4 bases; unmatched bases: 9. The CDR3 totals 15 residues.